The T cell receptor (beta chain) under discussion was sequenced for a study of T cells in Graves' hyperthyroidism and ophthalmopathy (dated by TCRdb to about 2019). Regarding the research as a whole: Peripheral blood samples were taken at initial diagnosis, before any treatment was given. Prospective prediction of ophthalmopathy was tested in an independent validation cohort consisting of about 19 hyperthyroidism patients and some 15 patients who later progressed to ophthalmopathy. TCR Vbeta CDR3 sequencing of some 140 peripheral blood samples (over 40 ophthalmopathy, about 75 hyperthyroidism and roughly 17 progressor patients) is reported in the paper. In addition, the study compared T-cell repertoires in thyroid tissue and in blood from several Graves' hyperthyroidism patients. The roughly 100 discovery patients were randomly divided into training and test sets at a 7:3 ratio. After blood sampling, hyperthyroidism patients were treated with methimazole at a starting dose of 30 mg daily, and ophthalmopathy patients were treated with high-dose intravenous methylprednisolone. A discovery cohort of about a hundred patients, about 40 with Graves' ophthalmopathy and approximately 60 with stable Graves' hyperthyroidism, was used to find distinguishing TCR V-J signatures.

The CDR3 goes from the cysteine to the phenylalanine over 15 residues. This entry keeps only the CDR3 DNA: 45 bases, framed from base 1. At the junction V is shortened by 5 bases and J by 4 bases; bases outside the gene matches: 9. The CDR1 and CDR2 encoded by the germline V gene (reference sequence) are LNHDA and SQIVND. A patient counted as having stable Graves' hyperthyroidism if no progression to ophthalmopathy occurred over 18 months of follow-up. Hyperthyroidism patients were aged 18 to 65 years and newly diagnosed, with disease duration of less than 2 months. Exclusion was applied to patients with uncontrolled infections, other autoimmune diseases, pregnancy or lactation. Diagnoses were established on the basis of clinical symptoms, serum thyroxine and TRAb, thyroid ultrasound, and orbital computed tomography. PBMCs were separated from about 10 ml of fresh peripheral blood using Ficoll-Paque density gradient centrifugation. Trizol reagent was used to extract total RNA, and RNA quality was then checked on an Agilent 2100 Bioanalyzer.

Notes on this clonotype: Its antigen is unknown. One base away lies a much larger clone, so this may be a sequencing read error.

General findings and caveats noted by the study authors: Ophthalmopathy was separated from stable hyperthyroidism by a 13 V-J signature model, with approximately 85% sensitivity and roughly 84% specificity obtained in cross-validation and 80%/75% obtained in testing. In validation, progression to ophthalmopathy was predicted by the model with almost 71% sensitivity and 72.22% specificity, a median of approximately 6.5 months before onset. Blood samples also contained most of the expanded thyroid clonotypes (frequency above 0.001), which suggests that blood repertoires may reflect thyroid immune responses. No statistical method was used to fix the sample size in advance, and group allocation was not hidden from the investigators.

The TCR beta CDR3 regions were amplified from RNA transcripts. The first round of RT-PCR for the TCR CDR3 was performed with the HTBI primer set and the Qiagen OneStep RT-PCR kit. Libraries were constructed in a second round of multiplex PCR, after which size selection and purification were carried out. Paired-end sequencing of the libraries was performed with 100 bp reads on an Illumina HiSeq2000. Turning to the authors' computational methods: SOAPnuke was used to process the raw data, with reads discarded if the reads contained adapters or uncalled bases, had a mean Phred below 15, or lacked an exact constant-primer or identifier match. High-quality paired reads were merged using COPE v1.2.5, and each unique nucleotide sequence was defined as a clonotype. MiTCR v1.1 was used to align clonotypes to the IMGT TRBV, TRBD and TRBJ reference segments. The analysis included only V-J combinations with a frequency above 0.0001, which together covered around 99% of the repertoires. A TCS score was defined as the ratio between F50 (clonal expansion) and ExV (chaos), using BLOSUM62-based TCRdist between CDR3 peptides within each V-J. Welch's t-statistics and random forest reduced around 520 V-J features to 10 to 15, which were used in a naive Bayes classifier (R e1071). TCRdb itself trimmed the public reads at Q25 with fastp, ran MiXCR and retained productive beta chains. Here each entry gathers all rows of one CDR3 protein and keeps the most common genes and DNA. The authors' filters were not applied to this entry. This sample is represented by about 480,000 distinct CDR3 sequences; around 14% of them were singletons. Roughly 17% of the sample comes from the top ten.

The specimen sequenced was blood. The TCR originated in a woman under 30 with Graves' hyperthyroidism. This receptor chain uses TRBV19 and TRBJ2-5; 8 central nucleotides agree with TRBD2. The sequenced DNA: TGTGCCAGTAGTGTAGGGGTGACTAGCGTAGAGACCCAGTACTTC. Translated, this is CASSVGVTSVETQYF.